This T cell receptor beta chain was found in a study of CD8 T cells in ankylosing spondylitis. In regard to this clonotype: What it binds is unknown.

TCRdb re-called the 5' RACE reads through MiXCR, storing one row per CDR3 protein. The data show 250,000 or so distinct CDR3 sequences, around 25% seen once. Study-wide results and limits: Previous work reported some of these motif variants in the synovial fluid and blood of reactive arthritis. Significantly higher representation of disease-linked clones was reported for matched ankylosing spondylitis synovial fluid.

The CDR3 runs 16 residues. Germline V gene lookup returns CDR1 DFQATT and CDR2 SNEGSKA (reference sequence). V lost 3 bases and J lost 2, with 18 bases in between. This chain uses TRBV20-1 with TRBJ2-3; possibly TRBD1 or TRBD2 for D (5 bases each). The sample comprised blood, either unsorted or a sorted T cell fraction (not recorded which). This clonotype originated in a male donor with ankylosing spondylitis or in good health (not recorded which). The CDR3 nucleotides read TGCAGTGCTAGGGCTTGGGGTCGGGGCTACACAGATACGCAGTATTTT. Translation: CSARAWGRGYTDTQYF.